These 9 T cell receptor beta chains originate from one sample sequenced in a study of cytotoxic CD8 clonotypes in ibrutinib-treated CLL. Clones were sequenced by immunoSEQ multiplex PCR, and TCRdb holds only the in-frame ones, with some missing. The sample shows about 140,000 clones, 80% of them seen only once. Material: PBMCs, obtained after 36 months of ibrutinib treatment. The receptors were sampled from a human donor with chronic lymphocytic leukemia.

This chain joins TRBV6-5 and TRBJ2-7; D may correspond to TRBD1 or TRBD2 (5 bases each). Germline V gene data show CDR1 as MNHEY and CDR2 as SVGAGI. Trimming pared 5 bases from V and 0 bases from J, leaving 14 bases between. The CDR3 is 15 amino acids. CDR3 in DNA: TGTGCCAGCAGTGTTTCGGCAGGGAGCTCCTACGAGCAGTACTTC. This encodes CASSVSAGSSYEQYF.

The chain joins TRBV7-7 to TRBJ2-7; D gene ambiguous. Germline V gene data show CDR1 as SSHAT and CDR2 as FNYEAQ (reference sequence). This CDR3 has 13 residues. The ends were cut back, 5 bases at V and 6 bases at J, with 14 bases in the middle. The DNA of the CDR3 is TGTGCCAGCAGCCCTCTCGAAGTTGGCGAGCAGTACTTC. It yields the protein CASSPLEVGEQYF. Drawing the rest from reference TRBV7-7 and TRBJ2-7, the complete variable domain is GAGVSQSPRYKVTKRGQDVTLRCDPISSHATLYWYQQALGQGPEFLTYFNYEAQPDKSGLPSDRFSAERPEGSISTLTIQRTEQRDSAMYRCASSPLEVGEQYFGPGTRLTVT.

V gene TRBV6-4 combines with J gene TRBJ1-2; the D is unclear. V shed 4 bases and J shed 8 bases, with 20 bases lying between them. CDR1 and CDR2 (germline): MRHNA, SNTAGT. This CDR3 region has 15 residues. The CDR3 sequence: CASSVGTSPPVGYTF. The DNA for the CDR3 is TGTGCCAGCAGTGTCGGCACATCTCCCCCGGTCGGCTACACCTTC.

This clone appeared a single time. In DNA form, the CDR3 reads TGTGCCAGCAGTTTTAATAACATTAAATTGTCAGGGGGGTACGAGCAGTACTTC. As protein: CASSFNNIKLSGGYEQYF. The V gene is TRBV28, the J gene TRBJ2-7, with a weak D call TRBD1 (7 bases). CDR1 and CDR2 from the germline V gene are MDHEN and SYDVKM. V was cut by 3 bases and J by 4 bases, with 25 bases left in between. The CDR3 contains 18 residues.

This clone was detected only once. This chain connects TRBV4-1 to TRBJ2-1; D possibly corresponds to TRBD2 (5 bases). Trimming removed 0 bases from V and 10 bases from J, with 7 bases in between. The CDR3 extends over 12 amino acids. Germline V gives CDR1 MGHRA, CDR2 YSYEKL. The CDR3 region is CASSQDRREQFF. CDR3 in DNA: TGCGCCAGCAGCCAAGATCGGAGGGAGCAGTTCTTC.

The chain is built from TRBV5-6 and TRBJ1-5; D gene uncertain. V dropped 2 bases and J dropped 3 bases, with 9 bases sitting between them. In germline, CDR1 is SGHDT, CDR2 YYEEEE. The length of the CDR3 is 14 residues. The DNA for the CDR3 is TGTGCCAGCAGCTTTTGGACGGACAATCAGCCCCAGCATTTT. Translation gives CASSFWTDNQPQHF.

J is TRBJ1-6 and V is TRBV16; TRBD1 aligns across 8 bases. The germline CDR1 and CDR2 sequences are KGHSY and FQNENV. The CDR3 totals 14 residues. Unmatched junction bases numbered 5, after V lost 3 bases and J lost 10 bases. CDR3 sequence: CASSQDRDRSPLHF. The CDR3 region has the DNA TGTGCCAGCAGCCAGGACAGGGACAGGTCACCCCTCCACTTT.

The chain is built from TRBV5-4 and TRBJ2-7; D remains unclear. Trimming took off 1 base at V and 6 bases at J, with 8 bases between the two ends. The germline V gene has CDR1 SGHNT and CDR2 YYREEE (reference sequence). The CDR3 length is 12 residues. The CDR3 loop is CASSLPPSEQYF. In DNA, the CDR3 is TGTGCCAGCAGCTTGCCCCCGTCCGAGCAGTACTTC.

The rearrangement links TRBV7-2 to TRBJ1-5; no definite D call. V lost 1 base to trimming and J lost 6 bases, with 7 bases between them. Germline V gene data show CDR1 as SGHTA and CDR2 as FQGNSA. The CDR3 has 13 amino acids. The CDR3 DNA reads TGTGCCAGCAGCTTAGTCGTGGGTCAGCCCCAGCATTTT. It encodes CASSLVVGQPQHF.